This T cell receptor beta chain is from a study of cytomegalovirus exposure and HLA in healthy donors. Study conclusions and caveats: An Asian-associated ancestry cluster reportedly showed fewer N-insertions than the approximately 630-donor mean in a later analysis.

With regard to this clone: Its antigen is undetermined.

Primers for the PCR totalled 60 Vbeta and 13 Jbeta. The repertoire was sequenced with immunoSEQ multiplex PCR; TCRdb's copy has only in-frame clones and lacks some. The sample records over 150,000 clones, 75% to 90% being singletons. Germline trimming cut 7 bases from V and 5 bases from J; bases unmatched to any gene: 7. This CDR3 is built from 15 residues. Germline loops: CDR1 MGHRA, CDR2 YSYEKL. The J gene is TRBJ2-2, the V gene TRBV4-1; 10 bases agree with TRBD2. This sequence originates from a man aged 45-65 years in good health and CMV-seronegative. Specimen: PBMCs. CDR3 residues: CASKSGRALTGELFF. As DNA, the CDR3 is TGCGCCAGCAAAAGCGGGAGGGCCTTGACCGGGGAGCTGTTTTTT.